The 18 T cell receptor beta chains below come from one sample, sequenced in a study of CD4 T cells in relation to SARS-CoV-2 and coronaviruses. TCRdb's copy holds only in-frame clones and misses some; the assay was immunoSEQ multiplex PCR. The data contain 15,000 to 20,000 clones, around 78% of them singletons. The unexposed donors gave CD4+ T cells in about 2010-2018, prior to COVID-19. After about ten days of culture, CD4+ T cells were isolated. These receptors lack a known antigen. The specimen sequenced was CD4+ T cells from PBMCs, cultured in vitro. These receptor sequences come from a human donor in good health.

The chain employs TRBV2 and TRBJ2-1; 15 bases fit TRBD2. Looked up from germline, CDR1 is SNHLY and CDR2 is FYNNEI. The length of the CDR3 is 15 residues. V lost 4 bases and J lost 9; bases outside the gene matches: 4. DNA for the CDR3: TGTGCCAGCAGTGGGACTAGCGGGAGGGATAGTGAGCAGTTCTTC. This codes for CASSGTSGRDSEQFF.

In its sample, this clone was seen a few times. The chain joins TRBV5-3 to TRBJ2-3; D possibly corresponds to TRBD2 (6 bases). TRBV5-3 is assigned to the ORF class and has an uncertain function. The CDR3 loop spans 17 amino acids. Trimming took off 5 bases at V and 0 bases at J, with 19 bases between the two ends. DNA of the CDR3: TGTGCCAGAAGATGGGACTTCGACACCACTAGCACAGATACGCAGTATTTT. This codes for CARRWDFDTTSTDTQYF.

V and J are TRBV6-6 and TRBJ1-1; no clear D gene. The V and J ends lost 2 bases and 6 bases respectively, with 16 bases between them. Germline CDR1 and CDR2: MNHNY and SVGAGI (reference sequence). This CDR3 is built from 15 residues. CDR3: CASSYERTEVSEAFF. The CDR3 coding sequence is TGTGCCAGCAGTTACGAACGGACCGAGGTATCTGAAGCTTTCTTT.

The chain has TRBV15 and TRBJ2-7; D ambiguous. CDR1 is LNHNV, CDR2 YYDKDF, per germline (reference sequence). The CDR3 is made up of 15 amino acids. Trimming pared 0 bases from V and 3 bases from J, leaving 12 bases between. The CDR3 here is CATSRDKWSNYEQYF. The DNA for the CDR3 is TGTGCCACCAGCAGAGATAAGTGGAGTAACTACGAGCAGTACTTC.

The genes are TRBV20-1 and TRBJ2-1; a weak D match, TRBD2 (7 bases). V lost 3 bases and J lost 9, with 18 bases in between. This CDR3 is built from 14 residues. The germline V gene encodes CDR1 DFQATT and CDR2 SNEGSKA (reference sequence). Here the CDR3 reads CSASSVGLGGEQFF. The CDR3 nucleotides are TGCAGTGCTAGTTCAGTAGGACTAGGGGGTGAGCAGTTCTTC.

V is TRBV19 and J is TRBJ1-1, with D maybe TRBD1 (6 bases). The CDR3 totals 15 residues. CDR1 and CDR2 (germline): LNHDA, SQIVND (reference sequence). V lost 6 bases, J lost 0 bases, and 14 bases lay in between. The CDR3 loop reads CASRAGGAMNTEAFF. Here the CDR3 DNA reads TGTGCCAGTAGGGCGGGGGGGGCCATGAACACTGAAGCTTTCTTT.

The chain is built from TRBV29-1 and TRBJ2-1; D not certain. V was cut by 4 bases and J by 8 bases, with 15 bases left in between. This CDR3 comprises 13 residues. Per germline, CDR1 SQVTM and CDR2 ANQGSEA. CDR3 loop: CSVAGSLVDEQFF. The CDR3 DNA sequence: TGCAGCGTTGCAGGAAGTTTAGTGGATGAGCAGTTCTTC.

The rearrangement joins TRBV6-5 to TRBJ2-3; D might be TRBD2 (5 bases). Germline V lookup: CDR1 MNHEY, CDR2 SVGAGI. V lost 7 bases to trimming and J lost 0 bases, with 14 bases between them. This CDR3 contains 15 residues. CDR3 loop: CASTRTRTSTDTQYF. DNA for the CDR3: TGTGCCAGCACCCGAACGAGGACTAGCACAGATACGCAGTATTTT.

This clone was found once. The rearrangement links TRBV5-4 to TRBJ2-7; 10 bases match TRBD1. Per germline, CDR1 SGHNT and CDR2 YYREEE (reference sequence). V was clipped by 4 bases and J by 3 bases; unmatched bases: 4. The length of the CDR3 is 14 residues. CDR3 sequence (DNA): TGTGCCAGCAGCGTGGGACAGGGGAACTACGAGCAGTACTTC. Translating it yields CASSVGQGNYEQYF.

The chain joins TRBV30 to TRBJ1-1; D call uncertain. Trimming took off 0 bases at V and 4 bases at J, with 12 bases between the two ends. This CDR3 is built from 14 residues. Germline V gives CDR1 GTSNPN, CDR2 SVGIG (reference sequence). The CDR3 protein is CAWSVPPLSTEAFF. The DNA for the CDR3 is TGTGCCTGGAGTGTCCCGCCGCTCTCCACTGAAGCTTTCTTT. Drawing the rest from reference TRBV30 and TRBJ1-1, the complete variable domain is SQTIHQWPATLVQPVGSPLSLECTVEGTSNPNLYWYRQAAGRGLQLLFYSVGIGQISSEVPQNLSASRPQDRQFILSSKKLLLSDSGFYLCAWSVPPLSTEAFFGQGTRLTVV.

The J gene is TRBJ1-3, the V gene TRBV5-1; possible D gene TRBD1, 6 bases. CDR1 is SGHRS, CDR2 YFSETQ, per germline. Trimming took 4 bases from V and 6 from J, leaving 14 bases between them. The CDR3 contains 14 residues. CDR3 nucleotides: TGCGCCAGCAGCATTGGACAGTCAGAAAACACCATATATTTT. This codes for CASSIGQSENTIYF. The entire variable domain, with the rest obtained from reference TRBV5-1 and TRBJ1-3, is as follows: KAGVTQTPRYLIKTRGQQVTLSCSPISGHRSVSWYQQTPGQGLQFLFEYFSETQRNKGNFPGRFSGRQFSNSRSEMNVSTLELGDSALYLCASSIGQSENTIYFGEGSWLTVV.

The chain recombines TRBV7-9 with TRBJ2-7; the D gene could be TRBD1 or TRBD2 (6 bases each). The CDR3 runs 16 residues. V dropped 8 bases and J dropped 1 base, with 21 bases sitting between them. The germline V gene encodes CDR1 SEHNR and CDR2 FQNEAQ (reference sequence). CDR3 loop: CASGPLGGISSYEQYF. The CDR3 DNA is TGTGCCAGCGGACCGCTGGGGGGCATTAGTTCCTACGAGCAGTACTTC.

This clone was detected once. This chain links TRBV19 with TRBJ2-3; 9 bases fit TRBD2. Germline V gene sequence: CDR1 LNHDA, CDR2 SQIVND (reference sequence). This CDR3 spans 16 amino acids. Losses at the gene ends were 3 bases for V and 3 bases for J; bases not matched to a gene: 7. As DNA, the CDR3 is TGTGCCAGTAGTATCTATGGCGGGAGGGGGACAGATACGCAGTATTTT. Its translation: CASSIYGGRGTDTQYF.

The rearrangement links TRBV6-5 to TRBJ2-7; no clear D gene. Germline CDR1 reads MNHEY; CDR2 reads SVGAGI. This CDR3 spans 13 amino acids. CDR3 coding DNA: TGTGCGAGTGGCCCCTACGGCTCCTACGAGCAGTACTTC. Protein sequence: CASGPYGSYEQYF.

This sequence joins TRBV10-3 and TRBJ2-7, with TRBD1 matching over 12 bases. Trimming at V came to 0 bases and at J to 9 bases, leaving 6 bases not matched to a gene. In germline, CDR1 is ENHRY, CDR2 SYGVKD. The CDR3 sequence is 15 residues long. DNA of the CDR3: TGTGCCATCAGTGAGTCGGGACAGGGGGCGAGTGGGCAGTACTTC. Protein: CAISESGQGASGQYF.

To note about this clone: A read error may produce the germline difference seen at one junction end. The rearrangement links TRBV29-1 to TRBJ1-1; D is unresolved. In germline, CDR1 is SQVTM, CDR2 ANQGSEA. This CDR3 has 11 amino acids. CDR3 nucleotide sequence: TGCAGGGGGTGGGAGAACTCTGAAGCTTTCTTT. It encodes CRGWENSEAFF.

V gene TRBV5-1 combines with J gene TRBJ1-2; D is unresolved. The germline V gene has CDR1 SGHRS and CDR2 YFSETQ. Trimming took off 0 bases at V and 5 bases at J, with 11 bases between the two ends. The CDR3 sequence is 14 residues long. CDR3 sequence: CASSLAYTAYGYTF. Here the CDR3 DNA reads TGCGCCAGCAGCTTGGCCTATACAGCTTATGGCTACACCTTC.

The CDR3 nucleotides are TGTGCAAGTCGCTTAGAGGTTTTCAGGAACACTGAAGCTTTCTTT. Translated, it gives CASRLEVFRNTEAFF. The genes are TRBV12-2 and TRBJ1-1. TRBV12-2 is tagged as a pseudogene. The CDR3 is 15 residues long.